One sample yielded the 19 T cell receptor beta chains listed below, sequenced in a study of beta chain features in type 1 diabetes (dated by TCRdb to the late 2010s). On the study overall, not on this receptor specifically: Type 1 diabetes patients showed a moderate but significant shortening of TCRB CDR3 length in all four CD4+ subsets.

The protocol used for the library was the immunoSEQ multiplex PCR assay. All of the isolated RNA was reverse transcribed with the High Capacity cDNA Reverse Transcription Kit, so expressed TCRB transcripts were sequenced. TCRdb mirrors the immuneACCESS table, restricted to in-frame sequences. Some clones are absent from its copies; in checked studies, under half trace to an unresolved V gene, and the reason for the others is unknown. Counted in this sample were more than 300,000 clones; around 9.3% of them appeared once. The leading ten clones occupy about 1% of the sample. No antigen has been identified for these receptors. The source material was central memory CD4+ T cells from blood. The origin of the receptors is a man aged 25 to 40 with type 1 diabetes.

This sequence joins TRBV7-2 and TRBJ1-1; no definite D call. Germline V CDR1 and CDR2: SGHTA, FQGNSA. The germline V and J ends were trimmed by 1 base and 11 bases, with 8 bases remaining between them. This CDR3 is built from 11 residues. The CDR3: CASSLVGRAFF. CDR3 DNA: TGTGCCAGCAGCTTAGTCGGACGGGCTTTCTTT.

The chain employs TRBV29-1 and TRBJ1-6; D is possibly TRBD1 (6 bases). V lost 5 bases, J lost 7 bases, and 21 bases lay in between. The germline V gene has CDR1 SQVTM and CDR2 ANQGSEA. This CDR3 has 16 residues. The CDR3 here is CSVHLLRGKTNSPLHF. The CDR3 nucleotides are TGCAGCGTTCACCTCTTAAGGGGGAAGACCAATTCACCCCTCCACTTT.

This clone was detected many times. The chain joins TRBV2 to TRBJ2-7, with TRBD1 identical over 8 bases. The germline CDR1 and CDR2 sequences are SNHLY and FYNNEI. The CDR3 is 13 amino acids. Trimming at V came to 7 bases and at J to 1 base, leaving 3 bases not matched to a gene. The CDR3 protein is CASNGQGSYEQYF. CDR3 DNA: TGTGCCAGCAATGGACAGGGTTCCTACGAGCAGTACTTC. The whole variable domain, remainder taken from reference TRBV2 and TRBJ2-7, is EPEVTQTPSHQVTQMGQEVILRCVPISNHLYFYWYRQILGQKVEFLVSFYNNEISEKSEIFDDQFSVERPDGSNFTLKIRSTKLEDSAMYFCASNGQGSYEQYFGPGTRLTVT.

This clone has just a few counts. This chain links TRBV7-9 with TRBJ2-3; D unclear. Germline V lookup: CDR1 SEHNR, CDR2 FQNEAQ (reference sequence). The ends were cut back, 5 bases at V and 0 bases at J, with 15 bases in the middle. The CDR3 sequence is 16 residues long. The CDR3 sequence is CASSPRLGRSTDTQYF. The DNA for the CDR3 is TGTGCCAGCAGCCCTCGCCTGGGCAGGAGCACAGATACGCAGTATTTT.

This clone has just a few counts. CDR3 DNA sequence: TGTGCCAGCAGTTTCTTGACAGGGGCGAGTGGCACTGAAGCTTTCTTT. The encoded protein is CASSFLTGASGTEAFF. This sequence joins TRBV27 and TRBJ1-1; TRBD1 agrees at 8 bases. This CDR3 has 16 residues. With V trimmed by 3 bases and J by 4 bases, 10 bases remained unmatched. The V gene's germline CDR1 is MNHEY and CDR2 SMNVEV (reference sequence).

The chain carries TRBV5-1 and TRBJ2-3; 8 positions agree with TRBD2. The CDR3 runs to 16 residues. In germline, CDR1 is SGHRS, CDR2 YFSETQ. J was trimmed by 1 base and V by 2 bases; bases with no gene match: 6. The DNA for the CDR3 is TGCGCCAGCAGCTTACCCTCCGGGGGGGGCACAGATACGCAGTATTTT. It is translated as CASSLPSGGGTDTQYF.

This clone was detected only a few times. The CDR3 protein is CASSSPLVLNTGELFF. The CDR3 region has the DNA TGTGCCAGCAGCTCCCCCCTTGTATTAAACACCGGGGAGCTGTTTTTT. V gene TRBV5-6 combines with J gene TRBJ2-2, with D uncertain. The length of the CDR3 is 16 residues. V lost 3 bases to trimming and J lost 2 bases, with 14 bases between them. Germline lookup yields CDR1 SGHDT and CDR2 YYEEEE. Combining the CDR3 with reference TRBV5-6 and TRBJ2-2 gives the whole variable domain DAGVTQSPTHLIKTRGQQVTLRCSPKSGHDTVSWYQQALGQGPQFIFQYYEEEERQRGNFPDRFSGHQFPNYSSELNVNALLLGDSALYLCASSSPLVLNTGELFFGEGSRLTVL.

This clone has more than one count but fewer than ten. This sample also contains other DNA sequences that code for the same CDR3. The chain joins TRBV18 to TRBJ1-1, with D maybe TRBD1 (5 bases). CDR1 KGHSH and CDR2 LQKENI come from the germline V gene. The V gene lost 6 bases and the J gene lost 2 bases, with 16 bases spanning the gap. This CDR3 is built from 15 residues. In nucleotides, the CDR3 is TGTGCCAGCTCTCCCACAGGAAATACCAACACTGAAGCTTTCTTT. Amino acids: CASSPTGNTNTEAFF.

This clone was counted between two and nine times. The chain couples TRBV6-6 to TRBJ2-7; D is ambiguous. This CDR3 region has 13 residues. Germline CDR1 reads MNHNY; CDR2 reads SVGAGI (reference sequence). V was cut by 5 bases and J by 0 bases, with 8 bases left in between. The CDR3 DNA sequence: TGTGCCAGCAGTAAGGCGAGCTCCTACGAGCAGTACTTC. Translation: CASSKASSYEQYF.

J is TRBJ2-5 and V is TRBV6-5; 12 bases align to TRBD2. J lost 3 bases, V lost 2 bases, and 4 bases had no gene match. Germline lookup yields CDR1 MNHEY and CDR2 SVGAGI. This CDR3 comprises 16 residues. The CDR3 sequence is CASSYTRTSGEETQYF. The CDR3 DNA reads as TGTGCCAGCAGTTACACTCGGACTAGCGGGGAAGAGACCCAGTACTTC.

The genes are TRBV9 and TRBJ2-3; TRBD1 might be the D (6 bases). The CDR3 length is 14 residues. Germline V gene sequence: CDR1 SGDLS, CDR2 YYNGEE. Trimming stripped 3 bases from V and 5 bases from J, with 13 bases between. DNA of the CDR3: TGTGCCAGCAGCGACGCGATCAGGGGAGATACGCAGTATTTT. Protein sequence: CASSDAIRGDTQYF.

This clone was found a few times. This chain joins TRBV4-2 and TRBJ2-2, with a possible D match to TRBD2 (6 bases). Trimming took off 2 bases at V and 8 bases at J, with 24 bases between the two ends. This CDR3 is 18 amino acids long. In germline, CDR1 is LGHNA, CDR2 YNFKEQ. For the CDR3, the DNA is TGTGCCAGCAGCCAAAAAAGCCCAGCGGGCACGGGTTCGGGGGAGCTGTTTTTT. This translates into CASSQKSPAGTGSGELFF.

The V gene is TRBV11-2, the J gene TRBJ2-5; D gene unclear. The DNA end is a closer match to TRBJ2-7, so the J assignment may be wrong. Germline lookup yields CDR1 SGHAT and CDR2 FQNNGV. This CDR3 is 15 amino acids long. Written as DNA, the CDR3 is TGTGCCAGCAGCTTATCGTCCCCTGCAGTCTCCGAGCAGTACTTC. It specifies CASSLSSPAVSEQYF.

Only a few counts were recorded for this clone. This sequence joins TRBV6-4 and TRBJ1-5; TRBD1 matches 7 bases. CDR1 is MRHNA and CDR2 is SNTAGT in the germline V gene. V lost 6 bases and J lost 0; bases outside the gene matches: 5. CDR3 length: 15 amino acids. The CDR3 here is CASRRQGDSNQPQHF. CDR3 DNA: TGTGCCAGCAGAAGACAGGGAGATAGCAATCAGCCCCAGCATTTT.

CDR3 protein: CASGRSENTQYF. The CDR3, as DNA: TGTGCCAGTGGACGTAGTGAAAATACGCAGTATTTT. The chain is built from TRBV25-1 and TRBJ2-3; no clear D gene. This CDR3 is 12 amino acids long. Trimming left V 9 bases short and J 7 bases short, with 14 bases between. Germline V lookup: CDR1 MGHDK, CDR2 SYGVNS.

To note about this clone: A read error is possible here, since a much larger clone lies one base away. The chain links TRBV13 to TRBJ2-5, with 13 positions matching TRBD2. The J call is uncertain, as TRBJ2-7 better fits the DNA end. There are 15 residues in the CDR3. CDR1 and CDR2 from the germline V gene are PRHDT and FYEKMQ (reference sequence). CDR3 DNA sequence: TGTGCCAGCAGCCCCGGGACTAGCGGGACCTACGAGCAGTACTTC. Its translation: CASSPGTSGTYEQYF.

This clone occurred a few times. Other DNA sequences in this specimen translate into the identical CDR3. The genes are TRBV5-5 and TRBJ2-3, with D tentatively TRBD1 or TRBD2 (6 bases each). Germline V gives CDR1 SGHKS, CDR2 YYEKEE (reference sequence). The CDR3 sequence is 14 residues long. V lost 1 base to trimming and J lost 3 bases, with 9 bases between them. DNA of the CDR3: TGTGCCAGCAGCTTGCAGGGGAGGACAGATACGCAGTATTTT. Amino acid sequence: CASSLQGRTDTQYF.

The table lists this clone with a few counts. This chain joins TRBV5-1 and TRBJ2-7, with 8 bases lining up with TRBD1. Per germline, CDR1 SGHRS and CDR2 YFSETQ. CDR3 length: 14 amino acids. After removal of 2 bases from V and 5 bases from J, the junction contained 6 bases not matched to a gene. The CDR3 coding sequence is TGCGCCAGCAGCTTCAGACAGGGGTATCACGAGCAGTACTTC. This codes for CASSFRQGYHEQYF.

A few counts support this clone. In DNA, the CDR3 is TGCAGCGTTGGAATTCAGGCGGACACTGAAGCTTTCTTT. This translates into CSVGIQADTEAFF. The chain uses TRBV29-1 and TRBJ1-1; D uncertain. Trimming shortened V by 4 bases and J by 3 bases, and 12 bases separated the two germline ends. CDR1 is SQVTM, CDR2 ANQGSEA, per germline. The CDR3 covers 13 residues.